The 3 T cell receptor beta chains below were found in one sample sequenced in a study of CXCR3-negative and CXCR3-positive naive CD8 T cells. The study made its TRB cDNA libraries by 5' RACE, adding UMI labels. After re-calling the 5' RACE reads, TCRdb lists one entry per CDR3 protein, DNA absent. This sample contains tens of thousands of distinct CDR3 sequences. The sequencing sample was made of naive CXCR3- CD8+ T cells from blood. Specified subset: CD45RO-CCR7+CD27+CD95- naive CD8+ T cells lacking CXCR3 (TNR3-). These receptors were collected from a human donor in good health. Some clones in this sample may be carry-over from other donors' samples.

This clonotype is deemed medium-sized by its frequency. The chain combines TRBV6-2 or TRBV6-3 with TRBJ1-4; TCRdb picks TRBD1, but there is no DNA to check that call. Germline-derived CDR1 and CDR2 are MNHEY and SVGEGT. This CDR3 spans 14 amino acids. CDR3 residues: CASRRLRTDEKLFF.

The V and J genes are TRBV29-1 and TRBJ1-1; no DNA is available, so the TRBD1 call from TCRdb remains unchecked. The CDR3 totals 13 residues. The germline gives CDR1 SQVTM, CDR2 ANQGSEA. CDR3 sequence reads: CSVDPGGNTEAFF.

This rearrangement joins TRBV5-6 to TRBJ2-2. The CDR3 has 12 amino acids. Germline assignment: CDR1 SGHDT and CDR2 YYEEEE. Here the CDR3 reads CASSLLLGELFF.